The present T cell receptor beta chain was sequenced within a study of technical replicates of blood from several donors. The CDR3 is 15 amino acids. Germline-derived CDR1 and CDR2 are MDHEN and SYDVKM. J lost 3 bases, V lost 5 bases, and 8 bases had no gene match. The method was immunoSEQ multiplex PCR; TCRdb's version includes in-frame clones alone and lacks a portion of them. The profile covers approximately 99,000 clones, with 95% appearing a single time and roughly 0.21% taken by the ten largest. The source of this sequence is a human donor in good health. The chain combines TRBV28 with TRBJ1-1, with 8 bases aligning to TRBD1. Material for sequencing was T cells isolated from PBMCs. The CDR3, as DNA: TGTGCCAGCAGTACCCCGAAGACAGGGGACACTGAAGCTTTCTTT. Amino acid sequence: CASSTPKTGDTEAFF. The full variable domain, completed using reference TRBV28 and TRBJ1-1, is DVKVTQSSRYLVKRTGEKVFLECVQDMDHENMFWYRQDPGLGLRLIYFSYDVKMKEKGDIPEGYSVSREKKERFSLILESASTNQTSMYLCASSTPKTGDTEAFFGQGTRLTVV.